This T cell receptor (beta chain) was sequenced during a study of early T cells in non-severe SARS-CoV-2 infection. This clonotype was seen at least ten times. Trimming left V 3 bases short and J 6 bases short, with 11 bases between. The CDR3 length is 14 residues. Germline CDR1 SGHTA, CDR2 FQGNSA. TCRdb re-analysed the 5' RACE reads in MiXCR, keeping a single row per CDR3 protein. The sample yields around 26,000 distinct CDR3 sequences, about 3.8% seen once. The TCR originated in an adult who was a healthcare worker with PCR-confirmed SARS-CoV-2 infection or an uninfected control (not recorded which). The chain is built from TRBV7-2 and TRBJ2-2; TRBD1 might be the D (7 bases). Input material: whole blood. As DNA, the CDR3 is TGTGCCAGCAGCTTCCAGGGGGGAGCCGGGGAGCTGTTTTTT. It translates to CASSFQGGAGELFF.